This is a list of T cell receptor beta chains from one sample in a study of T cell responses to AZD1222 COVID-19 vaccine. Sequencing used immunoSEQ multiplex PCR; TCRdb keeps in-frame clones, though not all of them. Of about 160,000 clones in the sample, roughly 94% were seen once. The material sequenced was peripheral blood, taken 28 days after the second AZD1222 dose. The receptor set was obtained from an adult who received the AZD1222 COVID-19 vaccine. The CDR3 runs from the conserved cysteine through the conserved F or W. A clone size is listed for some rows: how often the clone was seen (once, few, many), or a class if it is expanded.

v_gene: TRBV10-1
abundance: -
j_gene: TRBJ1-3
CDR3aa: CASSELSSGNTIYF

v_gene: TRBV6-5
abundance: -
j_gene: TRBJ2-3
CDR3aa: CASSLTGALVNTQYF

v_gene: TRBV30
abundance: -
j_gene: TRBJ1-3
CDR3aa: CAWSVFRNTIYF

v_gene: TRBV6-1
abundance: -
j_gene: TRBJ1-2
CDR3aa: CASSEIENYGYTF

v_gene: TRBV28
abundance: once
j_gene: TRBJ2-1
CDR3aa: CASRGRTGAYNEQFF

v_gene: TRBV29-1
abundance: -
j_gene: TRBJ2-7
CDR3aa: CSVGDGYEQYF

v_gene: TRBV5-1
abundance: -
j_gene: TRBJ1-1
CDR3aa: CASSLGSTEAFF

v_gene: TRBV7-8
abundance: -
j_gene: TRBJ1-2
CDR3aa: CASSLSAGSGPEGYTF

v_gene: TRBV19
abundance: -
j_gene: TRBJ2-1
CDR3aa: CASKTEDEQFF

v_gene: TRBV19
abundance: -
j_gene: TRBJ2-3
CDR3aa: CATTDRSRTDTQYF

v_gene: TRBV12-3/TRBV12-4
abundance: once
j_gene: TRBJ1-1
CDR3aa: CASSSQGGTEAFF

v_gene: TRBV19
abundance: once
j_gene: TRBJ2-7
CDR3aa: CASSILAGTYEQYF

v_gene: TRBV24-1
abundance: -
j_gene: TRBJ1-1
CDR3aa: CATSDLPSPGTTEAFF

v_gene: TRBV28
abundance: -
j_gene: TRBJ2-5
CDR3aa: CASTATDPLRTQYF

v_gene: TRBV5-1
abundance: -
j_gene: TRBJ2-1
CDR3aa: CASSPGQGAYNEQFF

v_gene: TRBV30
abundance: -
j_gene: TRBJ1-1
CDR3aa: CAWTGTLDTEAFF

v_gene: TRBV13
abundance: -
j_gene: TRBJ1-6
CDR3aa: CASSSTDIRGGPLHF

v_gene: TRBV7-6
abundance: -
j_gene: TRBJ2-7
CDR3aa: CASSLVRLSGETEVYEQYF

v_gene: TRBV15
abundance: -
j_gene: TRBJ2-7
CDR3aa: CATSRDIPYEQYF

v_gene: TRBV11-2
abundance: -
j_gene: TRBJ2-7
CDR3aa: CASSLEFRGSYEQYF

v_gene: TRBV7-3
abundance: few
j_gene: TRBJ2-1
CDR3aa: CASSRTGTNEQFF

v_gene: TRBV5-1
abundance: -
j_gene: TRBJ2-1
CDR3aa: CASSFVASDEQFF

v_gene: TRBV6-5
abundance: -
j_gene: TRBJ2-3
CDR3aa: CASIPPGGGPDTQYF

v_gene: TRBV6-5
abundance: -
j_gene: TRBJ2-7
CDR3aa: CASSYSLSGRANEQYF

v_gene: TRBV27
abundance: -
j_gene: TRBJ2-5
CDR3aa: CASSLSGETQYF

v_gene: TRBV28
abundance: -
j_gene: TRBJ2-7
CDR3aa: CASSTEGAGWYEQYF

v_gene: TRBV4-1
abundance: -
j_gene: TRBJ1-1
CDR3aa: CASSQEIAAMFEAFF

v_gene: TRBV4-2
abundance: -
j_gene: TRBJ2-3
CDR3aa: CASSQDGVSGRDGTQYF

v_gene: TRBV2
abundance: -
j_gene: TRBJ1-5
CDR3aa: CASSLTENSNQPQHF

v_gene: TRBV5-1
abundance: -
j_gene: TRBJ1-3
CDR3aa: CASSRQGGGNTIYF

v_gene: TRBV18
abundance: -
j_gene: TRBJ1-5
CDR3aa: CASSPGQTNQPQHF

v_gene: TRBV12-3/TRBV12-4
abundance: -
j_gene: TRBJ1-4
CDR3aa: CASSKDIRLFF

v_gene: TRBV19
abundance: -
j_gene: TRBJ1-5
CDR3aa: CASQTLNQPQHF

v_gene: TRBV27
abundance: -
j_gene: TRBJ2-7
CDR3aa: CASRVRYSGSSYEQYF

v_gene: TRBV7-8
abundance: -
j_gene: TRBJ1-6
CDR3aa: CASSVDTGTYNSPLHF

v_gene: TRBV13
abundance: -
j_gene: TRBJ2-7
CDR3aa: CASSPWTGNEQYF

v_gene: TRBV19
abundance: -
j_gene: TRBJ1-4
CDR3aa: CASSIRGGRLFF

v_gene: TRBV5-1
abundance: -
j_gene: TRBJ2-7
CDR3aa: CASSLVIGDSYEQYF

v_gene: TRBV7-2
abundance: -
j_gene: TRBJ2-7
CDR3aa: CASSLVYEQYF

v_gene: TRBV18
abundance: -
j_gene: TRBJ1-5
CDR3aa: CASSPQGQINQPQHF

v_gene: TRBV4-1
abundance: -
j_gene: TRBJ2-4
CDR3aa: CASSQGMAGGLAKNIQYF

v_gene: TRBV6-5
abundance: -
j_gene: TRBJ1-3
CDR3aa: CASSYSRGSAGNTIYF

v_gene: TRBV11-1
abundance: -
j_gene: TRBJ2-4
CDR3aa: CASSLQGGNIQYF

v_gene: TRBV9
abundance: -
j_gene: TRBJ2-3
CDR3aa: CASNDGTSLSADTQYF

v_gene: TRBV12-3/TRBV12-4
abundance: -
j_gene: TRBJ1-3
CDR3aa: CATDRRGNTIYF

v_gene: TRBV6-5
abundance: -
j_gene: TRBJ2-7
CDR3aa: CASKGNEQYF

v_gene: TRBV6-2/TRBV6-3
abundance: once
j_gene: TRBJ2-1
CDR3aa: CASSYEGRQGDEQFF

v_gene: TRBV3-1/TRBV3-2
abundance: -
j_gene: TRBJ1-2
CDR3aa: CASSPGQIYGYTF

v_gene: TRBV19
abundance: -
j_gene: TRBJ2-3
CDR3aa: CASGGLGAYTDTQYF

v_gene: TRBV18
abundance: -
j_gene: TRBJ1-2
CDR3aa: CASSPPREGPAYGYTF

v_gene: TRBV24-1
abundance: -
j_gene: TRBJ2-5
CDR3aa: CATSARYQETQYF

v_gene: TRBV7-7
abundance: -
j_gene: TRBJ2-3
CDR3aa: CASNPLAVRSTDTQYF

v_gene: TRBV27
abundance: once
j_gene: TRBJ2-1
CDR3aa: CASSLLLAGARYNEQFF

v_gene: TRBV4-3
abundance: -
j_gene: TRBJ2-7
CDR3aa: CASSQASGNYEQYF

v_gene: TRBV25-1
abundance: -
j_gene: TRBJ1-3
CDR3aa: CASSRGGSGNTIYF

v_gene: TRBV5-1
abundance: -
j_gene: TRBJ2-2
CDR3aa: CASSFVGTGTTGELFF

v_gene: TRBV9
abundance: -
j_gene: TRBJ2-2
CDR3aa: CASSRLSSPRGGGPSRDTGELFF

v_gene: TRBV10-2
abundance: -
j_gene: TRBJ2-1
CDR3aa: CASTFGGSTTSSYNEQFF

v_gene: TRBV7-6
abundance: -
j_gene: TRBJ1-4
CDR3aa: CASSESGSGMGEKLFF